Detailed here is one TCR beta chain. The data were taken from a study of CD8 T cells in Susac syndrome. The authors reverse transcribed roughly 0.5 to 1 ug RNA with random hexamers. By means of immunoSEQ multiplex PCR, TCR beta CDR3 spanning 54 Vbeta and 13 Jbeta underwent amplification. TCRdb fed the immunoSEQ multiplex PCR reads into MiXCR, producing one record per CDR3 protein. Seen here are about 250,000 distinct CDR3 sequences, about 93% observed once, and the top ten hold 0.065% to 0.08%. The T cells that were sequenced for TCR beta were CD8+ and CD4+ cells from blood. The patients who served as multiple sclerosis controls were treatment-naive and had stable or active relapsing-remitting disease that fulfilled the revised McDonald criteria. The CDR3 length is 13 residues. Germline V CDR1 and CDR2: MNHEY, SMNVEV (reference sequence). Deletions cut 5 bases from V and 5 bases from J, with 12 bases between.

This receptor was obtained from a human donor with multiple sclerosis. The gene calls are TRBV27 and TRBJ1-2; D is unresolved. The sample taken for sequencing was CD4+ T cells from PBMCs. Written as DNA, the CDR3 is TGTGCCAGCAGTCCACGTCGGTTTTATGGCTACACCTTC. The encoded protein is CASSPRRFYGYTF.